The 11 T cell receptor beta chains in this list originate from one sample, sequenced in a study of cytomegalovirus exposure and HLA in healthy donors. The PCR was carried out with 60 Vbeta primers and 13 Jbeta primers. Profiling relied on immunoSEQ multiplex PCR, and the TCRdb table lists in-frame clones only, not all of them. The table records roughly 120,000 clones, roughly four fifths of them present only once. Sequenced material: PBMCs. These receptors were taken from a woman aged 45-65 years in good health and CMV-seropositive.

The V gene is TRBV5-1, the J gene TRBJ2-7; 9 positions match TRBD1. Germline CDR1 reads SGHRS; CDR2 reads YFSETQ. The V segment lost 3 bases and the J segment 7 bases; nucleotides outside the gene matches: 8. CDR3 length: 14 amino acids. This CDR3 is CASSSGQGPSEQYF. The CDR3 coding sequence is TGCGCCAGCAGCTCGGGACAGGGACCCTCTGAGCAGTACTTC.

The rearrangement joins TRBV7-2 to TRBJ2-3, with 11 nucleotides matching TRBD2. Germline CDR1 is SGHTA and CDR2 is FQGNSA. The trim removed 2 bases at V and 2 bases at J, leaving 3 bases unmatched. The CDR3 runs to 16 residues. The CDR3 sequence is CASSLSGLADTDTQYF. The CDR3 DNA reads TGTGCCAGCAGCTTATCGGGACTAGCGGACACAGATACGCAGTATTTT.

This chain links TRBV13 with TRBJ1-5, with D perhaps TRBD1 (6 bases). The V gene's germline CDR1 is PRHDT and CDR2 FYEKMQ (reference sequence). The germline V and J ends were trimmed by 5 bases and 6 bases, with 23 bases remaining between them. The CDR3 consists of 17 residues. CDR3 amino acids: CASSLSLGTKSIQPQHF. DNA for the CDR3: TGTGCCAGCAGCCTCTCGCTGGGGACAAAATCGATTCAGCCCCAGCATTTT.

J is TRBJ1-2 and V is TRBV12-5; 9 bases fit TRBD1. V was pared by 4 bases and J by 1 base, with 7 bases of the junction left unmatched. The CDR3 totals 16 residues. CDR1 is LGHNT and CDR2 is FRNRAP in the germline V gene. The chain's CDR3 is CASGSGTGTFNYGYTF. In DNA, the CDR3 is TGTGCTAGTGGTTCCGGGACAGGGACTTTTAACTATGGCTACACCTTC.

V gene TRBV7-9 combines with J gene TRBJ1-4; TRBD1 matches at 7 bases. CDR1 and CDR2 (germline): SEHNR, FQNEAQ (reference sequence). The CDR3 is made up of 15 amino acids. V gave up 5 bases and J gave up 4 bases; unmatched junction bases: 7. The CDR3 nucleotides read TGTGCCAGCAGCCCCATGACAGGGATTAATGAAAAACTGTTTTTT. It translates to CASSPMTGINEKLFF. Full variable domain (missing parts from reference TRBV7-9 and TRBJ1-4): DTGVSQNPRHKITKRGQNVTFRCDPISEHNRLYWYRQTLGQGPEFLTYFQNEAQLEKSRLLSDRFSAERPKGSFSTLEIQRTEQGDSAMYLCASSPMTGINEKLFFGSGTQLSVL.

This clone was seen just once. The rearrangement links TRBV2 to TRBJ2-7; 7 positions agree with TRBD1. Per the germline V gene, CDR1 is SNHLY and CDR2 is FYNNEI. The CDR3 spans 15 residues. The V and J ends lost 6 bases and 4 bases, in that order; junction bases with no gene match: 12. CDR3 amino acids: CASSDDDGTVYEQYF. The CDR3 nucleotides are TGTGCCAGCAGCGATGATGACGGGACAGTTTACGAGCAGTACTTC.

The chain combines TRBV5-4 with TRBJ2-1; D is perhaps TRBD2 (6 bases). The V end was cut by 2 bases, the J end by 3 bases, with 15 bases between. This CDR3 comprises 16 residues. CDR1 is SGHNT, CDR2 YYREEE, per germline (reference sequence). The CDR3 DNA sequence: TGTGCCAGCAGCTTAAGTGGGGGGAGGATCTACAATGAGCAGTTCTTC. The encoded protein is CASSLSGGRIYNEQFF.

The J gene is TRBJ2-7, the V gene TRBV11-3; 10 nucleotides match TRBD1. This CDR3 comprises 14 residues. V lost 3 bases, J lost 7 bases, and 6 bases stayed unmatched. Germline CDR1 SGHNT, CDR2 YENEEA. The DNA for the CDR3 is TGTGCCAGCAGCTTGCCCGGGACAGGGGAAGAGCAGTACTTC. Amino acids: CASSLPGTGEEQYF.

This sequence joins TRBV29-1 and TRBJ2-7; a possible D gene is TRBD2 (5 bases). CDR1 and CDR2 from the germline V gene are SQVTM and ANQGSEA. The CDR3 consists of 13 residues. The V end lost 4 bases, the J end lost 6 bases, and 16 bases lay between the germline ends. The CDR3 bases are TGCAGCGTTGCTGGCACCCGCCTAGCCGAGCAGTACTTC. Translation: CSVAGTRLAEQYF.

The V call is TRBV4-3, the J call TRBJ2-1; weak D call: TRBD2 (7 bases). Trimming cost V 0 bases and J 7 bases, with 10 bases left between them. The CDR3 extends over 14 amino acids. CDR1 and CDR2 from the germline V gene are LGHNA and YSLEER. Here the CDR3 reads CASSQEGGQNEQFF. DNA for the CDR3: TGCGCCAGCAGCCAAGAGGGGGGGCAAAATGAGCAGTTCTTC.

This clone has just a few counts. The chain links TRBV6-1 to TRBJ1-5, with 8 bases that match TRBD1. In germline, CDR1 is MNHNS, CDR2 SASEGT. V was clipped by 5 bases and J by 0 bases; unmatched bases: 3. This CDR3 is 15 amino acids long. The CDR3 DNA is TGTGCCAGCAGTTGGGACAGGAATAGCAATCAGCCCCAGCATTTT. It codes for CASSWDRNSNQPQHF.